One and the same sample provided the 21 T cell receptor beta chains below, sequenced in a study of technical replicates of blood from a handful of donors. TCRdb keeps only in-frame clones here, not all; method: immunoSEQ multiplex PCR. The data show 76,000 or so clones, roughly 90% seen once. The material sequenced was T cells isolated from PBMCs. These receptor sequences come from a human donor in good health.

The DNA for the CDR3 is TGCGCCAGCAGCTTGGGGGCAGGGGGCACTAAAGAGACCCAGTACTTC. Translation gives CASSLGAGGTKETQYF. V is TRBV5-1 and J is TRBJ2-5; 8 nucleotides match TRBD1. With 0 bases clipped from V and 3 bases from J, the junction kept 7 bases outside the gene matches. Looked up from germline, CDR1 is SGHRS and CDR2 is YFSETQ. CDR3 length equals 16 residues. The variable domain in full, completed from reference TRBV5-1 and TRBJ2-5, reads KAGVTQTPRYLIKTRGQQVTLSCSPISGHRSVSWYQQTPGQGLQFLFEYFSETQRNKGNFPGRFSGRQFSNSRSEMNVSTLELGDSALYLCASSLGAGGTKETQYFGPGTRLLVL.

The chain combines TRBV28 with TRBJ2-5; D is possibly TRBD1 (5 bases). The CDR3 sequence is 14 residues long. CDR1 and CDR2 from the germline V gene are MDHEN and SYDVKM. Trimming cost V 8 bases and J 1 base, with 14 bases left between them. Here the CDR3 DNA reads TGTGCCAGCGGGGCAGGTCCCGTCCAAGAGACCCAGTACTTC. It encodes CASGAGPVQETQYF.

This chain connects TRBV7-9 to TRBJ1-1, with a tentative D call TRBD1 (6 bases). CDR1 is SEHNR, CDR2 FQNEAQ, per germline (reference sequence). Trimming stripped 4 bases from V and 0 bases from J, with 21 bases between. This CDR3 contains 18 residues. The CDR3 bases are TGTGCCAGCAGCTCGATAGACAGGATCTGGAAAATGAACACTGAAGCTTTCTTT. Its protein product is CASSSIDRIWKMNTEAFF.

This chain links TRBV27 with TRBJ1-2, with D unclear. The CDR3 covers 12 residues. The germline gives CDR1 MNHEY, CDR2 SMNVEV (reference sequence). V dropped 6 bases and J dropped 5 bases, with 10 bases sitting between them. The CDR3 sequence: CASSPSGYGYTF. CDR3 DNA: TGTGCCAGCAGCCCAAGCGGGTATGGCTACACCTTC.

The chain recombines TRBV4-1 with TRBJ2-3; unclear D gene. The CDR3 loop spans 13 amino acids. From germline, CDR1 is MGHRA and CDR2 YSYEKL. V lost 3 bases, J lost 5 bases, and 9 bases lay in between. The CDR3, as DNA: TGCGCCAGCAGCCAGGAGTTTGGAGATACGCAGTATTTT. Residues: CASSQEFGDTQYF.

The chain links TRBV15 to TRBJ2-5; D may be TRBD2 (6 bases). The germline CDR1 and CDR2 sequences are LNHNV and YYDKDF (reference sequence). This CDR3 is built from 16 residues. Trimming left V 2 bases short and J 0 bases short, with 13 bases between. The chain's CDR3 is CATSRFRSGYQETQYF. CDR3 coding DNA: TGTGCCACCAGCAGATTCCGTAGCGGTTACCAAGAGACCCAGTACTTC. The full variable domain, completed using reference TRBV15 and TRBJ2-5, is DAMVIQNPRYQVTQFGKPVTLSCSQTLNHNVMYWYQQKSSQAPKLLFHYYDKDFNNEADTPDNFQSRRPNTSFCFLDIRSPGLGDTAMYLCATSRFRSGYQETQYFGPGTRLLVL.

The count of this clone is one. The chain recombines TRBV4-1 with TRBJ2-3; D is possibly TRBD2 (7 bases). The CDR3 has 17 residues. V lost 4 bases and J lost 2, with 19 bases in between. The germline gives CDR1 MGHRA, CDR2 YSYEKL. The CDR3 is CASSPSFWRGLTDTQYF. The CDR3 DNA reads TGCGCCAGCAGCCCCTCTTTTTGGCGGGGGCTCACAGATACGCAGTATTTT.

This clone was seen only once. This chain connects TRBV11-1 to TRBJ2-1; TRBD2 matches 9 bases. Trimming at V came to 1 base and at J to 7 bases, leaving 5 bases not matched to a gene. Germline CDR1 SGHAT, CDR2 FQDESV (reference sequence). The CDR3 covers 15 residues. The CDR3, as DNA: TGTGCCAGCAGCTTAGTACTAGCGGGTAATAATGAGCAGTTCTTC. Its protein product is CASSLVLAGNNEQFF. Variable domain in full (rest from reference TRBV11-1 and TRBJ2-1): EAEVAQSPRYKITEKSQAVAFWCDPISGHATLYWYRQILGQGPELLVQFQDESVVDDSQLPKDRFSAERLKGVDSTLKIQPAELGDSAMYLCASSLVLAGNNEQFFGPGTRLTVL.

The chain recombines TRBV5-6 with TRBJ1-1, with 10 bases lining up with TRBD1. Looked up from germline, CDR1 is SGHDT and CDR2 is YYEEEE. The junction had 14 bases not matched to a gene; V was cut back by 4 bases and J by 11 bases. The CDR3 has 15 residues. The CDR3 protein is CASSLVRDRGVMAFF. The CDR3 nucleotides read TGTGCCAGCAGCCTCGTACGGGACAGGGGCGTCATGGCTTTCTTT.

J is TRBJ2-1 and V is TRBV6-4, with 7 bases that match TRBD1. Germline loops: CDR1 MRHNA, CDR2 SNTAGT. This CDR3 contains 13 residues. The J segment lost 8 bases and the V segment lost 6 bases, leaving 7 bases of the junction unmatched. CDR3 amino acids: CASSYRGKDEQFF. The DNA for the CDR3 is TGTGCCAGCAGCTACAGGGGTAAGGATGAGCAGTTCTTC.

The chain combines TRBV7-9 with TRBJ2-2; possible D gene TRBD1, 5 bases. V lost 2 bases, J lost 5 bases, and 6 bases lay in between. Germline CDR1 is SEHNR and CDR2 is FQNEAQ (reference sequence). This CDR3 has 13 residues. The CDR3 here is CASSLKGTGELFF. The CDR3 bases are TGTGCCAGCAGCTTAAAGGGGACCGGGGAGCTGTTTTTT. The variable domain in full, completed from reference TRBV7-9 and TRBJ2-2, reads DTGVSQNPRHKITKRGQNVTFRCDPISEHNRLYWYRQTLGQGPEFLTYFQNEAQLEKSRLLSDRFSAERPKGSFSTLEIQRTEQGDSAMYLCASSLKGTGELFFGEGSRLTVL.

The V and J genes are TRBV5-1 and TRBJ2-7; 7 positions match TRBD1. With 4 bases clipped from V and 6 bases from J, the junction kept 7 bases outside the gene matches. Germline CDR1 is SGHRS and CDR2 is YFSETQ. CDR3 size: 13 residues. The CDR3 spells CASSPETGVEQYF. CDR3 nucleotide sequence: TGCGCCAGCAGCCCTGAAACAGGGGTCGAGCAGTACTTC.

The chain combines TRBV13 with TRBJ1-1, with D hard to call. The CDR3 is 13 amino acids. CDR1 PRHDT and CDR2 FYEKMQ come from the germline V gene (reference sequence). Trimming stripped 6 bases from V and 2 bases from J, with 10 bases between. The chain's CDR3 is CASRLRSNTEAFF. Written as DNA, the CDR3 is TGTGCCAGCAGACTACGCAGCAACACTGAAGCTTTCTTT.

V is TRBV7-6 and J is TRBJ2-7; 8 bases align to TRBD1. V lost 3 bases to trimming and J lost 0 bases; unmatched junction nucleotides: 4. This CDR3 comprises 15 residues. Germline loops: CDR1 SGHVS, CDR2 FNYEAQ. Written as DNA, the CDR3 is TGTGCCAGCAGCTTGGACAGGGTTCCCTCCTACGAGCAGTACTTC. Protein sequence: CASSLDRVPSYEQYF.

The chain has TRBV6-5 and TRBJ2-7; no firm D call. The CDR3 extends over 14 amino acids. The ends were cut back, 5 bases at V and 5 bases at J, with 16 bases in the middle. The germline V gene encodes CDR1 MNHEY and CDR2 SVGAGI. CDR3 in DNA: TGTGCCAGCAGTCACCAACTAAGTGGCAACGAGCAGTACTTC. Translating gives CASSHQLSGNEQYF.

This chain connects TRBV10-1 to TRBJ2-7; weak D call: TRBD2 (6 bases). CDR1 WNHNN and CDR2 SYGVQD come from the germline V gene (reference sequence). There are 14 residues in the CDR3. V was pared by 2 bases and J by 3 bases, with 11 bases between. CDR3 nucleotides: TGCGCCAGCAGTGAGGGGGACTTGAACTACGAGCAGTACTTC. Protein product: CASSEGDLNYEQYF.

This clone was recorded only once. This chain connects TRBV7-9 to TRBJ2-7; weak D call: TRBD2 (7 bases). Between the trimmed V and J ends, which lost 2 bases and 3 bases, there was a span of 11 bases. Germline CDR1 SEHNR, CDR2 FQNEAQ (reference sequence). The CDR3 contains 14 residues. The CDR3 is CASSLSGEGYEQYF. CDR3 nucleotides: TGTGCCAGCAGCTTATCAGGGGAGGGCTACGAGCAGTACTTC.

The gene calls are TRBV18 and TRBJ1-1, with TRBD1 matching 12 bases. Germline CDR1 is KGHSH and CDR2 is LQKENI. The CDR3 is made up of 15 amino acids. The V gene end was trimmed by 7 bases and the J gene end by 1 base; junction bases not matched to a gene: 4. CDR3 protein: CASWDRGQGNTEAFF. The DNA of the CDR3 is TGTGCCAGCTGGGACAGGGGGCAGGGGAACACTGAAGCTTTCTTT.

The gene calls are TRBV9 and TRBJ1-3; possible D gene TRBD1, 5 bases. This CDR3 contains 12 residues. Trimming removed 7 bases at V and 8 bases at J, with 13 bases between. From germline, CDR1 is SGDLS and CDR2 YYNGEE. The CDR3 sequence is CASGQGGDTIYF. CDR3 nucleotides: TGTGCCAGCGGTCAGGGAGGCGACACCATATATTTT.

CDR3 protein: CASSIDPGQLYGYTF. In nucleotides, the CDR3 is TGTGCCAGTAGTATAGATCCGGGTCAGCTCTATGGCTACACCTTC. This sequence joins TRBV19 and TRBJ1-2; the D is unclear. This CDR3 has 15 amino acids. V lost 0 bases and J lost 4, with 12 bases in between. In germline, CDR1 is LNHDA, CDR2 SQIVND (reference sequence).

The chain combines TRBV11-3 with TRBJ1-1; 10 nucleotides agree with TRBD1. The germline V gene encodes CDR1 SGHNT and CDR2 YENEEA. The CDR3 has 15 residues. The trim removed 5 bases at V and 2 bases at J, leaving 5 bases unmatched. This chain's CDR3 is CASSARTGGNTEAFF. The CDR3 DNA reads TGTGCCAGCAGCGCGAGGACAGGGGGAAACACTGAAGCTTTCTTT.